Presented here are 29 T cell receptor beta chains from one specimen sequenced in a study of blood T cell repertoires in COVID-19. Some clones are missing from TCRdb's copy, which holds only in-frame ones; the method was immunoSEQ multiplex PCR. This table holds approximately 200,000 clones, approximately 80% found once. Source material: peripheral blood. The receptors originated from a woman over 75 with COVID-19, enrolled during active disease.

A note on this clone: A much larger clone lies one base from this, so it may be a read error. The chain recombines TRBV7-2 with TRBJ2-7; the D is unclear. In germline, CDR1 is SGHTA, CDR2 FQGNSA. The CDR3 has 12 amino acids. With 4 bases removed from V and 0 bases from J, the gap between germline ends came to 4 bases. Written as DNA, the CDR3 is TGTGCCAGCAGCTCTAGCTCCTACGAGCAGTACTTC. Its protein product is CASSSSSYEQYF. The whole variable domain, filled in from reference TRBV7-2 and TRBJ2-7, reads GAGVSQSPSNKVTEKGKDVELRCDPISGHTALYWYRQSLGQGLEFLIYFQGNSAPDKSGLPSDRFSAERTGGSVSTLTIQRTQQEDSAVYLCASSSSSYEQYFGPGTRLTVT.

The rearrangement joins TRBV3-1 (or the pseudogene TRBV3-2) to TRBJ1-2; a possible D gene is TRBD1 (5 bases). Trimming removed 5 bases from V and 8 bases from J, with 18 bases in between. The CDR3 runs to 14 residues. Germline V gives CDR1 LGHDT, CDR2 YNNKEL (reference sequence). The DNA of the CDR3 is TGTGCCAGCAGCTTGCGGGACCTTGCGGGAGGCTACACCTTC. Its translation is CASSLRDLAGGYTF.

CDR3 nucleotides: TGTGCCAGCACTGTCAGTTCTAACTATGGCTACACCTTC. This encodes CASTVSSNYGYTF. The chain carries TRBV6-5 and TRBJ1-2; D is unresolved. Per germline, CDR1 MNHEY and CDR2 SVGAGI. Trimming stripped 7 bases from V and 0 bases from J, with 9 bases between. The CDR3 loop spans 13 amino acids.

The chain is built from TRBV11-2 and TRBJ1-6, with 10 bases fitting TRBD1. In germline, CDR1 is SGHAT, CDR2 FQNNGV. With V trimmed by 5 bases and J by 9 bases, 4 bases remained unmatched. The CDR3 covers 14 residues. The CDR3: CASSLGTGASPLHF. CDR3 bases: TGTGCCAGCAGCCTCGGGACAGGGGCTTCACCCCTCCACTTT. Based on the CDR3 plus reference TRBV11-2 and TRBJ1-6, the full variable domain is EAGVAQSPRYKIIEKRQSVAFWCNPISGHATLYWYQQILGQGPKLLIQFQNNGVVDDSQLPKDRFSAERLKGVDSTLKIQPAKLEDSAVYLCASSLGTGASPLHFGNGTRLTVT.

The rearrangement joins TRBV7-2 to TRBJ1-2, with D unresolved. The germline V and J ends were trimmed by 5 bases and 0 bases, with 7 bases remaining between them. Germline V gives CDR1 SGHTA, CDR2 FQGNSA. CDR3 length equals 13 residues. CDR3 sequence reads: CASSRRANYGYTF. The CDR3 DNA reads as TGTGCCAGCAGCCGGAGAGCTAACTATGGCTACACCTTC.

The genes are TRBV9 and TRBJ2-2, with 7 bases that match TRBD2. The CDR3 spans 15 residues. Germline V lookup: CDR1 SGDLS, CDR2 YYNGEE. Losses at the gene ends were 3 bases for V and 4 bases for J; bases not matched to a gene: 6. In DNA, the CDR3 is TGTGCCAGCAGCGGGGGAGGGCCGGGCACCGGGGAGCTGTTTTTT. It encodes CASSGGGPGTGELFF. Drawing the rest from reference TRBV9 and TRBJ2-2, the complete variable domain is DSGVTQTPKHLITATGQRVTLRCSPRSGDLSVYWYQQSLDQGLQFLIQYYNGEERAKGNILERFSAQQFPDLHSELNLSSLELGDSALYFCASSGGGPGTGELFFGEGSRLTVL.

The genes are TRBV10-3 and TRBJ2-2; D may be TRBD2 (5 bases). Germline loops: CDR1 ENHRY, CDR2 SYGVKD. This CDR3 has 15 residues. V dropped 0 bases and J dropped 5 bases, with 10 bases sitting between them. The CDR3 region has the DNA TGTGCCATCAGTGAGTCGACGGGGAGAACCGGGGAGCTGTTTTTT. As protein: CAISESTGRTGELFF.

V and J are TRBV9 and TRBJ2-6, with a possible D match to TRBD2 (5 bases). The CDR3 spans 15 residues. The germline gives CDR1 SGDLS, CDR2 YYNGEE. V was pared by 0 bases and J by 2 bases, with 6 bases between. This CDR3 reads CASSVVGAGANVLTF. The CDR3 DNA is TGTGCCAGCAGCGTAGTCGGGGCTGGGGCCAACGTCCTGACTTTC.

The gene calls are TRBV12-3 or TRBV12-4 and TRBJ1-2; D ambiguous. Trimming shortened V by 3 bases and J by 8 bases, and 10 bases separated the two germline ends. CDR3 length equals 12 residues. The CDR3 region is CASSFTEAGYTF. In DNA form, the CDR3 reads TGTGCCAGCAGTTTCACAGAAGCCGGCTACACCTTC.

This clone has a handful of counts. The rearrangement joins TRBV11-2 to TRBJ1-1, with D perhaps TRBD1 (6 bases). This CDR3 has 15 amino acids. The V end was cut by 5 bases, the J end by 4 bases, with 17 bases between. From germline, CDR1 is SGHAT and CDR2 FQNNGV. CDR3 DNA sequence: TGTGCCAGCAGCACGACCCCAGGGGCTGGCACTGAAGCTTTCTTT. Protein: CASSTTPGAGTEAFF. Full variable domain (remainder filled in from reference TRBV11-2 and TRBJ1-1): EAGVAQSPRYKIIEKRQSVAFWCNPISGHATLYWYQQILGQGPKLLIQFQNNGVVDDSQLPKDRFSAERLKGVDSTLKIQPAKLEDSAVYLCASSTTPGAGTEAFFGQGTRLTVV.

This clone was picked up a small number of times. This chain uses TRBV5-1 with TRBJ1-1; perhaps TRBD1 as D (5 bases). CDR1 is SGHRS, CDR2 YFSETQ, per germline. Trimming cost V 4 bases and J 0 bases, with 22 bases left between them. CDR3 length: 18 amino acids. The CDR3 loop is CASSGGTFLSSMNTEAFF. The CDR3 DNA follows: TGCGCCAGCAGCGGGGGGACTTTCCTCTCGTCAATGAACACTGAAGCTTTCTTT.

The CDR3 DNA follows: TGCAGCGGGGGGGGCCGGGAATCCTACAATGAGCAGTTCTTC. It specifies CSGGGRESYNEQFF. The chain recombines TRBV29-1 with TRBJ2-1, with a weak D call TRBD2 (7 bases). The CDR3 totals 14 residues. V was pared by 7 bases and J by 1 base, with 14 bases between. Germline CDR1 SQVTM, CDR2 ANQGSEA.

The chain couples TRBV5-6 to TRBJ2-1; possibly TRBD2 for D (5 bases). The CDR3 covers 12 residues. Looked up from germline, CDR1 is SGHDT and CDR2 is YYEEEE. Trimming took 1 base from V and 9 from J, leaving 8 bases between them. CDR3: CASSLYGGEQFF. The CDR3 coding sequence is TGTGCCAGCAGCTTGTATGGAGGTGAGCAGTTCTTC.

This chain uses TRBV7-8 with TRBJ2-5, with D uncertain. The germline gives CDR1 SGHVS, CDR2 FQNEAQ. This CDR3 has 15 residues. The V gene lost 2 bases and the J gene lost 1 base, with 11 bases spanning the gap. Here the CDR3 DNA reads TGTGCCAGCAGCTTACCCCGAGGCGTCCAAGAGACCCAGTACTTC. Amino acid sequence: CASSLPRGVQETQYF.

The chain links TRBV6-5 to TRBJ1-6, with 9 bases identical to TRBD1. This CDR3 contains 15 residues. From germline, CDR1 is MNHEY and CDR2 SVGAGI. The J segment lost 8 bases and the V segment lost 6 bases, leaving 8 bases of the junction unmatched. CDR3: CASRGGTGRDSPLHF. In DNA, the CDR3 is TGTGCCAGCAGGGGAGGGACAGGGAGGGATTCACCCCTCCACTTT.

This clone came up once. The V gene is TRBV2, the J gene TRBJ2-1; TRBD2 matches 8 bases. There are 16 residues in the CDR3. The V gene end was trimmed by 5 bases and the J gene end by 9 bases; junction bases not matched to a gene: 15. CDR1 and CDR2 (germline): SNHLY, FYNNEI. The CDR3 here is CASSSTSHAGGSEQFF. The CDR3 bases are TGTGCCAGCAGTAGCACTTCCCACGCGGGAGGAAGTGAGCAGTTCTTC.

The sample holds a few counts of this clone. The gene calls are TRBV5-1 and TRBJ1-1, with D possibly TRBD1 on 6 matching bases. The CDR3 is 15 amino acids. The V end lost 2 bases, the J end lost 8 bases, and 19 bases lay between the germline ends. Germline V gives CDR1 SGHRS, CDR2 YFSETQ. The DNA for the CDR3 is TGCGCCAGCAGCTTCGCCCTACCACGGACAGAAGAAGCTTTCTTT. This encodes CASSFALPRTEEAFF. The full variable domain, with the rest looked up from reference TRBV5-1 and TRBJ1-1, is KAGVTQTPRYLIKTRGQQVTLSCSPISGHRSVSWYQQTPGQGLQFLFEYFSETQRNKGNFPGRFSGRQFSNSRSEMNVSTLELGDSALYLCASSFALPRTEEAFFGQGTRLTVV.

This clone was seen once. CDR3 protein: CASSYGSGSQPQHF. CDR3 nucleotide sequence: TGTGCCAGCAGTTACGGTTCCGGGAGTCAGCCCCAGCATTTT. The chain joins TRBV6-6 to TRBJ1-5; unclear D gene. The CDR3 length is 14 residues. Trimming left V 2 bases short and J 6 bases short, with 11 bases between. Germline values: CDR1 MNHNY, CDR2 SVGAGI (reference sequence).

The chain employs TRBV2 and TRBJ2-5, with 10 bases aligning to TRBD2. The CDR3 has 14 residues. CDR1 SNHLY and CDR2 FYNNEI come from the germline V gene. V was clipped by 4 bases and J by 5 bases; unmatched bases: 4. The CDR3 region is CASSAQTSGETQYF. In DNA form, the CDR3 reads TGTGCCAGCAGTGCGCAGACTAGCGGGGAGACCCAGTACTTC.

V gene TRBV6-5 combines with J gene TRBJ2-1, with 8 nucleotides matching TRBD2. The CDR3 consists of 14 residues. The J segment lost 7 bases and the V segment lost 7 bases, leaving 9 bases of the junction unmatched. Germline loops: CDR1 MNHEY, CDR2 SVGAGI. CDR3 sequence (DNA): TGTGCCAGCACCTATGGGGCGGGGGGAAATGAGCAGTTCTTC. It is translated as CASTYGAGGNEQFF.

The gene calls are TRBV9 and TRBJ2-1; 12 bases fit TRBD1. The CDR3 totals 17 residues. Germline V gene sequence: CDR1 SGDLS, CDR2 YYNGEE. V lost 0 bases to trimming and J lost 8 bases; unmatched junction nucleotides: 9. CDR3 protein: CASSVGIGTGGVDEQFF. In nucleotides, the CDR3 is TGTGCCAGCAGCGTAGGGATCGGGACAGGGGGCGTAGATGAGCAGTTCTTC.

The chain couples TRBV3-1 (or the pseudogene TRBV3-2) to TRBJ1-2, with 7 bases fitting TRBD1. The germline V gene has CDR1 LGHDT and CDR2 YNNKEL (reference sequence). Trimming removed 3 bases from V and 5 bases from J; junction bases left unmatched: 3. The CDR3 covers 13 residues. The CDR3: CASSQGTAYGYTF. CDR3 nucleotides: TGTGCCAGCAGCCAGGGGACAGCATATGGCTACACCTTC.

This chain links TRBV28 with TRBJ1-2, with unresolved D. V was shortened by 5 bases and J by 4 bases, with 8 bases between the two germline ends. The CDR3 is made up of 12 amino acids. Germline V gene lookup returns CDR1 MDHEN and CDR2 SYDVKM. CDR3 sequence (DNA): TGTGCCAGCAGTCTCCAGTCCTATGGCTACACCTTC. This encodes CASSLQSYGYTF.

This clone was seen just once. V usage is TRBV28 and J usage is TRBJ1-4, with TRBD1 matching 9 bases. J lost 8 bases, V lost 7 bases, and 5 bases had no gene match. The length of the CDR3 is 13 residues. Germline CDR1 is MDHEN and CDR2 is SYDVKM. CDR3 region: CASIGQGREKLFF. CDR3 DNA: TGTGCCAGCATCGGACAGGGGAGGGAAAAACTGTTTTTT.

This clone was picked up a small number of times. V usage is TRBV29-1 and J usage is TRBJ2-5; D is perhaps TRBD1 (5 bases). The CDR3 has 15 amino acids. The germline V and J ends were trimmed by 3 bases and 7 bases, with 21 bases remaining between them. Germline values: CDR1 SQVTM, CDR2 ANQGSEA. CDR3: CSVDAPSEGDGTQYF. DNA of the CDR3: TGCAGCGTTGACGCCCCGTCGGAAGGGGATGGGACCCAGTACTTC.

Here the CDR3 DNA reads TGTGCCAGCAGCGTCGACAGAACTGAAGCTTTCTTT. It specifies CASSVDRTEAFF. The chain links TRBV7-9 to TRBJ1-1, with a tentative D call TRBD1 (5 bases). CDR1 is SEHNR and CDR2 is FQNEAQ in the germline V gene (reference sequence). The length of the CDR3 is 12 residues. Trimming took 5 bases from V and 5 from J, leaving 9 bases between them.

J is TRBJ1-1 and V is TRBV19; D uncertain. V lost 5 bases and J 10 bases, leaving 23 bases between the germline ends. Per the germline V gene, CDR1 is LNHDA and CDR2 is SQIVND (reference sequence). This CDR3 is built from 15 residues. The CDR3 sequence: CASSGSDTPGTGAFF. CDR3 DNA sequence: TGTGCCAGTAGTGGATCCGACACCCCGGGAACGGGAGCTTTCTTT.

This clone was recorded once. This chain links TRBV5-1 with TRBJ2-7, with 7 bases aligning to TRBD1. Germline V gives CDR1 SGHRS, CDR2 YFSETQ. V gave up 4 bases and J gave up 5 bases; unmatched junction bases: 12. CDR3 length: 15 amino acids. Written as DNA, the CDR3 is TGCGCCAGCAGCCGAGGAAATGGACAGGCCCACGAGCAGTACTTC. Its translation is CASSRGNGQAHEQYF.

This chain connects TRBV3-1 (or the pseudogene TRBV3-2) to TRBJ2-5, with 10 positions matching TRBD1. The CDR3 extends over 14 amino acids. After removal of 2 bases from V and 4 bases from J, the junction contained 1 base not matched to a gene. CDR1 and CDR2 (germline): LGHDT, YNNKEL (reference sequence). Here the CDR3 reads CASSQRDRGETQYF. The CDR3 DNA is TGTGCCAGCAGCCAACGGGACAGGGGAGAGACCCAGTACTTC.